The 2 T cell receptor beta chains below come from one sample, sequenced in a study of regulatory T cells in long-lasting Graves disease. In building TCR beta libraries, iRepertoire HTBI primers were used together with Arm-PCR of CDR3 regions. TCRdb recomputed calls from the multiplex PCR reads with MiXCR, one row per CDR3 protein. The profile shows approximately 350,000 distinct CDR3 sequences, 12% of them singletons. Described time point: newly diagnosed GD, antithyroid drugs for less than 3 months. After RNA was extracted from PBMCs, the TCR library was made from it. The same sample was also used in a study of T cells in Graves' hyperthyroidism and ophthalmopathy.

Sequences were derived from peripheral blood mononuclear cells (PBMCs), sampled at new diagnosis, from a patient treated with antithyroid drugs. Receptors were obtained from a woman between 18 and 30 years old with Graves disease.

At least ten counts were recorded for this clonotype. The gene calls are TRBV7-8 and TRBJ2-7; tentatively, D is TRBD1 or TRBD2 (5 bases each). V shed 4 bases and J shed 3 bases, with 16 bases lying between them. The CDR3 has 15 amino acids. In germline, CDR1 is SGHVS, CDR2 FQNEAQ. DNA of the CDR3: TGTGCCAGCAGCTCCCGGGACGTAGGCCTCTACGAGCAGTACTTC. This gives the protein CASSSRDVGLYEQYF.

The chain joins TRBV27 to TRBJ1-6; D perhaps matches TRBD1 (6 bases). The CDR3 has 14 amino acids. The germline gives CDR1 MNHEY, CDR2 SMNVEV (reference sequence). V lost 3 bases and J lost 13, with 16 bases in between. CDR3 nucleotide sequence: TGTGCCAGCAGTTTCCGGGGGCTGGAGCCGCCCCTCCACTTT. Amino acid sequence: CASSFRGLEPPLHF.